A single sample gave rise to the 28 T cell receptor beta chains below, sequenced in a study of OX40 agonist ivuxolimab in advanced cancers. Data came from immunoSEQ multiplex PCR; TCRdb stores just in-frame clones and leaves some out. The sample records around 70,000 clones, 85% to 90% being singletons. The sequences come from CD4+ or CD8+ T cells sorted from blood, collected in a trial of the OX40 agonist ivuxolimab. Receptors were obtained from an adult with an advanced solid tumor such as melanoma, head and neck, liver or kidney cancer.

The chain carries TRBV19 and TRBJ1-3, with D maybe TRBD1 (5 bases). V was shortened by 10 bases and J by 0 bases, with 19 bases between the two germline ends. The CDR3 spans 16 residues. Germline V gives CDR1 LNHDA, CDR2 SQIVND (reference sequence). The DNA of the CDR3 is TGTGCCACCCTCCCTCAGGGACCGAGCTCTGGAAACACCATATATTTT. It specifies CATLPQGPSSGNTIYF.

The genes are TRBV4-3 and TRBJ2-2; TRBD2 might be the D (5 bases). With 3 bases removed from V and 0 bases from J, the gap between germline ends came to 11 bases. The CDR3 extends over 16 amino acids. Germline CDR1 is LGHNA and CDR2 is YSLEER. The CDR3 DNA sequence: TGCGCCAGCAGCCACGCCAGCGGATCGAACACCGGGGAGCTGTTTTTT. Translated: CASSHASGSNTGELFF.

The chain combines TRBV6-1 with TRBJ1-6; TRBD1 matches 7 bases. Per the germline V gene, CDR1 is MNHNS and CDR2 is SASEGT. The CDR3 loop spans 15 amino acids. Trimming at V came to 4 bases and at J to 2 bases, leaving 2 bases not matched to a gene. The CDR3 DNA reads as TGTGCCAGCAGTGGGGGACAGACCTATAATTCACCCCTCCACTTT. Its protein product is CASSGGQTYNSPLHF.

This clone has just one count. The CDR3 DNA reads TGTGCCAGCAGCTCCGTACTAAATTCGGGATACGAGCAGTACTTC. Protein product: CASSSVLNSGYEQYF. The rearrangement joins TRBV5-8 to TRBJ2-7; D is possibly TRBD2 (5 bases). V was clipped by 3 bases and J by 4 bases, with 17 bases between them. The CDR3 runs to 15 residues. Germline CDR1 is SGHTS and CDR2 is YDEGEE.

This clone was found a few times. The CDR3 loop reads CASSPRQDSYEQYF. DNA of the CDR3: TGCGCCAGCAGCCCCAGACAGGACTCCTACGAGCAGTACTTC. This chain connects TRBV5-1 to TRBJ2-7; the D gene is possibly TRBD1 (6 bases). V lost 4 bases, J lost 0 bases, and 11 bases lay in between. This CDR3 comprises 14 residues. CDR1 and CDR2 from the germline V gene are SGHRS and YFSETQ.

The V gene is TRBV5-1, the J gene TRBJ2-7, with 7 bases identical to TRBD1. The CDR3 runs 14 residues. J gave up 7 bases and V 3 bases, and 10 bases lay outside the gene matches. The germline gives CDR1 SGHRS, CDR2 YFSETQ. CDR3 residues: CASSSGQILVEQYF. The CDR3 coding sequence is TGCGCCAGCAGCTCGGGACAGATCCTGGTAGAGCAGTACTTC.

The chain employs TRBV30 and TRBJ1-2; D remains unclear. Trimming removed 4 bases from V and 4 bases from J, with 13 bases in between. The CDR3 runs 13 residues. Germline V CDR1 and CDR2: GTSNPN, SVGIG (reference sequence). The CDR3 DNA is TGTGCCTGGAACTCTGGAACCTTCTATGGCTACACCTTC. Its protein product is CAWNSGTFYGYTF.

The genes are TRBV10-3 and TRBJ2-6; D gene ambiguous. The V end was cut by 4 bases, the J end by 0 bases, with 10 bases between. The CDR3 length is 16 residues. Germline lookup yields CDR1 ENHRY and CDR2 SYGVKD. The chain's CDR3 is CAISVGRNSGANVLTF. Written as DNA, the CDR3 is TGTGCCATCAGTGTCGGCCGGAACTCTGGGGCCAACGTCCTGACTTTC.

The V gene is TRBV7-2, the J gene TRBJ1-6; D gene uncertain. V was shortened by 1 base and J by 7 bases, with 11 bases between the two germline ends. Germline CDR1 and CDR2: SGHTA and FQGNSA. CDR3 size: 15 residues. CDR3 coding DNA: TGTGCCAGCAGCTTAGAGAAGGTACGGAATTCACCCCTCCACTTT. As protein: CASSLEKVRNSPLHF.

The chain recombines TRBV28 with TRBJ2-3, with D possibly matching TRBD2 (7 bases). The CDR3 contains 12 residues. Germline V CDR1 and CDR2: MDHEN, SYDVKM. Trimming removed 2 bases from V and 12 bases from J, with 12 bases in between. CDR3 amino acids: CASSLGGARQYF. The CDR3 DNA sequence: TGTGCCAGCAGTTTAGGGGGGGCTCGTCAGTATTTT.

This clone was seen only a few times. V usage is TRBV7-9 and J usage is TRBJ1-2; TRBD1 matches at 7 bases. The CDR3 contains 12 residues. Trimming took 5 bases from V and 9 from J; bases not matched to a gene: 6. Germline CDR1 SEHNR, CDR2 FQNEAQ (reference sequence). Here the CDR3 reads CASSQAGGSYTF. DNA of the CDR3: TGTGCCAGCAGCCAGGCAGGGGGTAGCTACACCTTC. Looking up the rest from reference TRBV7-9 and TRBJ1-2 gives the full variable domain: DTGVSQNPRHKITKRGQNVTFRCDPISEHNRLYWYRQTLGQGPEFLTYFQNEAQLEKSRLLSDRFSAERPKGSFSTLEIQRTEQGDSAMYLCASSQAGGSYTFGSGTRLTVV.

V is TRBV6-6 and J is TRBJ2-7; D uncertain. CDR1 and CDR2 (germline): MNHNY, SVGAGI (reference sequence). The CDR3 length is 13 residues. V lost 8 bases to trimming and J lost 3 bases, with 14 bases between them. The CDR3 loop reads CASAYLEFYEQYF. As DNA, the CDR3 is TGTGCCAGCGCTTACCTAGAGTTCTACGAGCAGTACTTC.

This clone was counted a single time. J is TRBJ1-1 and V is TRBV6-5, with D perhaps TRBD1 (6 bases). There are 15 residues in the CDR3. Germline CDR1 and CDR2: MNHEY and SVGAGI. Trimming cost V 0 bases and J 1 base, with 9 bases left between them. This CDR3 is CASSYSGRGNTEAFF. The CDR3 DNA reads TGTGCCAGCAGTTACTCGGGCAGGGGGAACACTGAAGCTTTCTTT.

This rearrangement joins TRBV6-1 to TRBJ2-2; no firm D call. The V and J ends lost 3 bases and 1 base respectively, with 3 bases between them. Germline-derived CDR1 and CDR2 are MNHNS and SASEGT. The CDR3 totals 13 residues. The DNA for the CDR3 is TGTGCCAGCAGTGACGTGAACACCGGGGAGCTGTTTTTT. Encoded protein: CASSDVNTGELFF.

In the case of this clone: The same CDR3 is also encoded by other DNA sequences in this sample. The chain combines TRBV11-2 with TRBJ2-5, with a tentative D call TRBD1 (5 bases). The V and J ends lost 3 bases and 7 bases respectively, with 18 bases between them. This CDR3 is built from 15 residues. Germline V lookup: CDR1 SGHAT, CDR2 FQNNGV. CDR3: CASSFWGQESGTQYF. In DNA form, the CDR3 reads TGTGCCAGCAGCTTTTGGGGCCAAGAAAGTGGGACCCAGTACTTC.

The rearrangement links TRBV19 to TRBJ2-6; D is unclear. Per germline, CDR1 LNHDA and CDR2 SQIVND (reference sequence). The V gene lost 3 bases and the J gene lost 2 bases, with 17 bases spanning the gap. The CDR3 is 18 amino acids. The CDR3 loop is CASSIPLSVVTGANVLTF. CDR3 sequence (DNA): TGTGCCAGTAGTATCCCCCTTTCGGTTGTGACTGGGGCCAACGTCCTGACTTTC.

V and J are TRBV7-2 and TRBJ1-5, with 8 bases matching TRBD1. The CDR3 has 15 amino acids. The junction had 5 bases not matched to a gene; V was cut back by 0 bases and J by 7 bases. Germline-derived CDR1 and CDR2 are SGHTA and FQGNSA. The CDR3 DNA is TGTGCCAGCAGCTTAGCGGACAGGGATCGGCAGCCCCAGCATTTT. It specifies CASSLADRDRQPQHF.

This clone was counted between two and nine times. This sequence joins TRBV19 and TRBJ1-5, with 7 nucleotides matching TRBD1. V gave up 5 bases and J gave up 6 bases; unmatched junction bases: 7. Germline V gene lookup returns CDR1 LNHDA and CDR2 SQIVND (reference sequence). The CDR3 is made up of 14 amino acids. This CDR3 is CASSLGGAGQPQHF. The CDR3 region has the DNA TGTGCCAGTAGTTTAGGGGGCGCGGGTCAGCCCCAGCATTTT.

CDR3 protein: CASSVAPNRRSGNTIYF. The CDR3 region has the DNA TGTGCCAGCAGCGTGGCCCCTAACAGGCGCTCTGGAAACACCATATATTTT. The chain uses TRBV7-8 and TRBJ1-3, with TRBD1 as a possible D gene (5 bases). V was pared by 5 bases and J by 0 bases, with 17 bases between. From germline, CDR1 is SGHVS and CDR2 FQNEAQ. The CDR3 runs to 17 residues.

J is TRBJ1-1 and V is TRBV7-2; D is unclear. Germline V lookup: CDR1 SGHTA, CDR2 FQGNSA. V gave up 3 bases and J gave up 3 bases, with 11 bases separating them. CDR3 length: 14 amino acids. DNA of the CDR3: TGTGCCAGCAGCTTTAAGAGGGCTGACACTGAAGCTTTCTTT. It yields the protein CASSFKRADTEAFF.

CDR3 bases: TGTGCCAGCAGCTCCCCAGCGGGGGCCCCCGCAGATACGCAGTATTTT. Protein sequence: CASSSPAGAPADTQYF. The chain joins TRBV5-4 to TRBJ2-3; 8 bases match TRBD2. The ends lost 3 bases at V and 4 bases at J; junction bases unmatched: 10. Germline V lookup: CDR1 SGHNT, CDR2 YYREEE (reference sequence). The CDR3 loop spans 16 amino acids.

This chain joins TRBV7-9 and TRBJ1-1; TRBD1 is a possible D gene (6 bases). The CDR3 runs 13 residues. Germline V gene data show CDR1 as SEHNR and CDR2 as FQNEAQ (reference sequence). With 0 bases removed from V and 7 bases from J, the gap between germline ends came to 9 bases. In DNA form, the CDR3 reads TGTGCCAGCAGCTTAGCTGGGGGCCATGAAGCTTTCTTT. Its protein is CASSLAGGHEAFF. The full variable domain, in which reference TRBV7-9 and TRBJ1-1 provide the parts outside the CDR3, is DTGVSQNPRHKITKRGQNVTFRCDPISEHNRLYWYRQTLGQGPEFLTYFQNEAQLEKSRLLSDRFSAERPKGSFSTLEIQRTEQGDSAMYLCASSLAGGHEAFFGQGTRLTVV.

The chain joins TRBV7-2 to TRBJ2-5, with 9 nucleotides matching TRBD2. Germline CDR1 is SGHTA and CDR2 is FQGNSA. The CDR3 sequence is 14 residues long. Trimming removed 3 bases from V and 5 bases from J; junction bases left unmatched: 4. The CDR3 sequence is CASSFASGTETQYF. The CDR3, as DNA: TGTGCCAGCAGCTTCGCTAGCGGGACCGAGACCCAGTACTTC.

This clone showed up just a few times. This rearrangement joins TRBV30 to TRBJ2-5; 13 bases fit TRBD2. The germline V gene encodes CDR1 GTSNPN and CDR2 SVGIG (reference sequence). The J segment lost 5 bases and the V segment lost 2 bases, leaving 5 bases of the junction unmatched. The CDR3 sequence is 15 residues long. For the CDR3, the DNA is TGTGCCTGGAGTAGGACTAGCGGGAGTCGGGAGACCCAGTACTTC. Its translation is CAWSRTSGSRETQYF.

The gene calls are TRBV28 and TRBJ1-4; a weak D match, TRBD1 (5 bases). Germline V gene sequence: CDR1 MDHEN, CDR2 SYDVKM. Trimming stripped 3 bases from V and 8 bases from J, with 13 bases between. This CDR3 is 14 amino acids long. The CDR3 loop is CASSFIQGGEKLFF. CDR3 in DNA: TGTGCCAGCAGTTTTATCCAGGGCGGGGAAAAACTGTTTTTT.

This rearrangement joins TRBV27 to TRBJ1-5, with D possibly being TRBD1 (5 bases). This CDR3 has 16 residues. The germline CDR1 and CDR2 sequences are MNHEY and SMNVEV (reference sequence). V was clipped by 2 bases and J by 1 base, with 12 bases between them. The CDR3 DNA is TGTGCCAGCAGTTTAAGAGGGGATGCGAGCAATCAGCCCCAGCATTTT. It specifies CASSLRGDASNQPQHF.

The rearrangement joins TRBV7-2 to TRBJ2-3; 8 positions match TRBD1. Germline CDR1 and CDR2: SGHTA and FQGNSA. Germline trimming cut 5 bases from V and 0 bases from J; bases unmatched to any gene: 7. The CDR3 spans 16 residues. CDR3 region: CASSDRGQLSTDTQYF. As DNA, the CDR3 is TGTGCCAGCAGCGACAGGGGACAGCTGAGCACAGATACGCAGTATTTT.

The rearrangement joins TRBV25-1 to TRBJ1-5; 7 bases are a match to TRBD1. With V trimmed by 3 bases and J by 4 bases, 6 bases remained unmatched. CDR1 is MGHDK, CDR2 SYGVNS, per germline. The CDR3 runs 15 residues. CDR3 sequence reads: CASSDEQGTNQPQHF. The CDR3 DNA reads TGTGCCAGCAGTGACGAACAGGGGACGAATCAGCCCCAGCATTTT.